This TCR beta chain derives from a study of CD8 T cells in ankylosing spondylitis. Generation of TCR beta libraries employed quantitative 5'-RACE incorporating molecular barcodes. TCRdb recomputed calls from the 5' RACE reads with MiXCR, one row per CDR3 protein. The data contain some 700,000 distinct CDR3 sequences, roughly 20% of them singletons. Note on this clonotype: Its matching antigen is unknown.

The V gene's germline CDR1 is KGHSH and CDR2 LQKENI. Trimming shortened V by 6 bases and J by 5 bases, and 12 bases separated the two germline ends. The CDR3 contains 13 residues. Whole-study results and caveats: Seemingly characteristic of ankylosing spondylitis blood was a TCR beta motif consisting of 7 or 8 highly homologous variants. The authors reported significant enrichment of disease-linked clones in matched ankylosing spondylitis synovial fluid. Certain motif variants had earlier appeared in reactive arthritis synovial fluid and blood. Those disease-linked clones were CD8+; they were also relatively rare in peripheral blood.

This sequence joins TRBV18 and TRBJ2-3, with D perhaps TRBD1 (6 bases). Material: blood, either unsorted or a sorted T cell fraction (not recorded which). The origin of this receptor is a male donor with ankylosing spondylitis. The CDR3 loop reads CASSRDNQDTQYF. CDR3 nucleotide sequence: TGTGCCAGCTCCCGGGACAACCAAGATACGCAGTATTTT.